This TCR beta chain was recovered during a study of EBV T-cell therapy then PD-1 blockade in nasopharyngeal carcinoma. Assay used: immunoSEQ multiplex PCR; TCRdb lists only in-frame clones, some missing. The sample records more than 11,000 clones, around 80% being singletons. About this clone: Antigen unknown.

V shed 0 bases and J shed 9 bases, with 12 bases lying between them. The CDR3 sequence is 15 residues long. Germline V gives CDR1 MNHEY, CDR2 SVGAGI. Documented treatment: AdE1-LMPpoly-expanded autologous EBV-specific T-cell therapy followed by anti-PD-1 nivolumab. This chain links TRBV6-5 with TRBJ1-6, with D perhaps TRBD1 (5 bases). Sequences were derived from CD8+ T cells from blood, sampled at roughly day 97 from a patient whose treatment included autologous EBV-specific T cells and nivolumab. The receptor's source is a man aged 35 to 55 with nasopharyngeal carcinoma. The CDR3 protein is CASSYSEGQISPLHF. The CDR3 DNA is TGTGCCAGCAGTTACTCGGAGGGGCAGATTTCACCCCTCCACTTT.